Listed here are 7 T cell receptor beta chains from one sample, sequenced in a study of shared clonotypes between healthy human individuals. Naivety among CD8 cells was defined by CD45RO negativity and positive CCR7 selection, thereby excluding terminally differentiated effector memory CD45RA+ cells. Clones were read by immunoSEQ multiplex PCR, and TCRdb kept only the in-frame ones, dropping some. The sample holds around 2,000,000 clones, 85% to 95% seen once. Input material: naive CD8+ T cells sorted from blood. The receptors shown here come from a young man in good health.

The genes are TRBV4-3 and TRBJ2-7; 9 bases match TRBD1. This CDR3 comprises 13 residues. V was clipped by 1 base and J by 7 bases; unmatched bases: 2. CDR1 is LGHNA and CDR2 is YSLEER in the germline V gene. CDR3 bases: TGCGCCAGCAGCCAAGCGACAGGGGGAGAGCAGTACTTC. Protein sequence: CASSQATGGEQYF.

V and J are TRBV13 and TRBJ1-2, with TRBD1 identical over 10 bases. Germline V gives CDR1 PRHDT, CDR2 FYEKMQ (reference sequence). The CDR3 covers 16 residues. J lost 0 bases, V lost 5 bases, and 6 bases had no gene match. The CDR3 sequence is CASSPDRGRTNYGYTF. CDR3 DNA sequence: TGTGCCAGCAGCCCGGACAGGGGGAGGACTAACTATGGCTACACCTTC.

The gene calls are TRBV28 and TRBJ1-1; D is possibly TRBD1 (6 bases). V dropped 2 bases and J dropped 4 bases, with 20 bases sitting between them. Per the germline V gene, CDR1 is MDHEN and CDR2 is SYDVKM. CDR3 length: 17 residues. The CDR3 nucleotides are TGTGCCAGCAGTTTACGGGACACAACAGTCAGGGGCACTGAAGCTTTCTTT. This codes for CASSLRDTTVRGTEAFF.

This clone was picked up one time. The V gene is TRBV10-1, the J gene TRBJ1-1; D possibly corresponds to TRBD1 (5 bases). Germline assignment: CDR1 WNHNN and CDR2 SYGVQD (reference sequence). The CDR3 is 14 amino acids. V was shortened by 3 bases and J by 8 bases, with 16 bases between the two germline ends. CDR3 DNA: TGCGCCAGCAGTGATGCCCATCTGGGGGAGGAAGCTTTCTTT. The encoded protein is CASSDAHLGEEAFF.

J is TRBJ2-7 and V is TRBV11-2; perhaps D is TRBD1 or TRBD2 (6 bases each). CDR1 is SGHAT and CDR2 is FQNNGV in the germline V gene. Trimming stripped 4 bases from V and 1 base from J, with 14 bases between. This CDR3 is built from 15 residues. In nucleotides, the CDR3 is TGTGCCAGCAGCTGGACAGCGGGCAGATCCTACGAGCAGTACTTC. Translated, it gives CASSWTAGRSYEQYF.

In the case of this clone: A read error may be the cause here, since a much bigger clone is one base away. This chain connects TRBV11-2 to TRBJ1-1; no clear D. This CDR3 comprises 11 residues. Trimming took 3 bases from V and 5 from J, leaving 4 bases between them. Germline V gives CDR1 SGHAT, CDR2 FQNNGV. CDR3 in amino acids: CASSFGTEAFF. The CDR3 DNA follows: TGTGCCAGCAGCTTCGGAACTGAAGCTTTCTTT.

V is TRBV14 and J is TRBJ2-7, with 8 nucleotides matching TRBD1. Trimming at V came to 1 base and at J to 5 bases, leaving 7 bases not matched to a gene. The CDR3 has 15 amino acids. The germline gives CDR1 SGHDN, CDR2 FVKESK. Here the CDR3 reads CASSQGAGGWDEQYF. The CDR3 nucleotides are TGTGCCAGCAGCCAAGGGGCAGGGGGCTGGGACGAGCAGTACTTC.